The 27 T cell receptor beta chains presented below share a single source sample, sequenced in a study of CD8 T cells in ankylosing spondylitis. TCRdb reprocessed the 5' RACE reads via MiXCR and lists one record per CDR3 protein. The sample consists of approximately 260,000 distinct CDR3 sequences, over 15% of them appearing once. The sequenced sample consisted of blood, either unsorted or a sorted T cell fraction (not recorded which). The receptors here all came from a male donor with ankylosing spondylitis or in good health (not recorded which).

This clonotype was recorded once. V gene TRBV7-9 combines with J gene TRBJ2-4, with a possible D match to TRBD1 (6 bases). V was pared by 5 bases and J by 0 bases, with 11 bases between. This CDR3 comprises 15 residues. Germline V gene sequence: CDR1 SEHNR, CDR2 FQNEAQ (reference sequence). The CDR3 bases are TGTGCCAGCAGCCAGGTGGACAGAGCCAAAAACATTCAGTACTTC. Translated, it gives CASSQVDRAKNIQYF.

This clonotype was seen a few times. This chain uses TRBV19 with TRBJ2-5; tentatively, D is TRBD2 (6 bases). V was pared by 3 bases and J by 3 bases, with 14 bases between. The length of the CDR3 is 15 residues. Germline lookup yields CDR1 LNHDA and CDR2 SQIVND (reference sequence). The CDR3 bases are TGTGCCAGTAGTATCGGGGCGGGGAGAGAAGAGACCCAGTACTTC. It specifies CASSIGAGREETQYF.

The chain combines TRBV6-2 or TRBV6-3 with TRBJ2-3; TRBD1 might be the D (7 bases). This CDR3 is 17 amino acids long. V was clipped by 0 bases and J by 2 bases, with 15 bases between them. Germline loops: CDR1 MNHEY, CDR2 SVGEGT. The CDR3 region has the DNA TGTGCCAGCAGTTACTCGTACCTCAGGGGGGCCACAGATACGCAGTATTTT. Protein product: CASSYSYLRGATDTQYF.

This clonotype showed up just a few times. J is TRBJ2-7 and V is TRBV12-3 or TRBV12-4, with D possibly matching TRBD2 (6 bases). The CDR3 is 14 residues long. The ends were cut back, 5 bases at V and 0 bases at J, with 11 bases in the middle. The CDR3 loop reads CASSKDYNSYEQYF. The CDR3 coding sequence is TGTGCCAGCAGTAAGGACTATAACTCCTACGAGCAGTACTTC.

The chain is built from TRBV12-3 or TRBV12-4 and TRBJ1-4; D ambiguous. This CDR3 comprises 15 residues. The V end lost 6 bases, the J end lost 1 base, and 12 bases lay between the germline ends. CDR3 nucleotide sequence: TGTGCCAGCAGGTCTTCTCGGGAAACTAATGAAAAACTGTTTTTT. Its translation is CASRSSRETNEKLFF.

This clonotype showed up just a few times. The chain is built from TRBV12-3 or TRBV12-4 and TRBJ2-3, with D tentatively TRBD1 (6 bases). There are 15 residues in the CDR3. Trimming removed 7 bases from V and 6 bases from J, with 20 bases in between. DNA for the CDR3: TGTGCCAGCAACCACTTACAGGGACAATCGGATACGCAGTATTTT. Translation: CASNHLQGQSDTQYF.

A few counts support this clonotype. V and J are TRBV25-1 and TRBJ2-4; unclear D gene. From germline, CDR1 is MGHDK and CDR2 SYGVNS. There are 13 residues in the CDR3. V was clipped by 1 base and J by 8 bases, with 9 bases between them. CDR3 DNA: TGTGCCAGCAGTGAATCCGGGTGGGACATTCAGTACTTC. Its translation is CASSESGWDIQYF.

The V gene is TRBV6-5, the J gene TRBJ2-3, with D possibly being TRBD1 or TRBD2 (5 bases each). Germline V gene sequence: CDR1 MNHEY, CDR2 SVGAGI. The V gene lost 1 base and the J gene lost 2 bases, with 10 bases spanning the gap. The CDR3 loop spans 15 amino acids. The DNA of the CDR3 is TGTGCCAGCAGTTACTTCCGGGGCCCCACAGATACGCAGTATTTT. Translating it yields CASSYFRGPTDTQYF.

A few counts support this clonotype. In DNA, the CDR3 is TGTGCCAGCGGTCATGGGGAAGTGACAGGGGGCACTGAAGCTTTCTTT. Protein sequence: CASGHGEVTGGTEAFF. The chain links TRBV27 to TRBJ1-1, with 9 bases that match TRBD1. This CDR3 is built from 16 residues. Germline assignment: CDR1 MNHEY and CDR2 SMNVEV (reference sequence). Trimming took 8 bases from V and 4 from J; bases not matched to a gene: 14.

This clonotype was seen a handful of times. The V call is TRBV5-1, the J call TRBJ2-7; D remains ambiguous. The length of the CDR3 is 13 residues. Germline V gene lookup returns CDR1 SGHRS and CDR2 YFSETQ. V lost 2 bases, J lost 3 bases, and 9 bases lay in between. Written as DNA, the CDR3 is TGCGCCAGCAGCTTCGACGGAGACTACGAGCAGTACTTC. This sequence encodes CASSFDGDYEQYF.

This sequence joins TRBV5-1 and TRBJ2-7, with 10 bases fitting TRBD1. Trimming removed 4 bases from V and 2 bases from J; junction bases left unmatched: 9. Germline CDR1 SGHRS, CDR2 YFSETQ. The CDR3 spans 16 residues. Here the CDR3 DNA reads TGCGCCAGCAGCGCCGCCGGGACAGGGGTCCCCTACGAGCAGTACTTC. This codes for CASSAAGTGVPYEQYF.

Only a few counts were recorded for this clonotype. The chain links TRBV27 to TRBJ2-3, with 11 bases matching TRBD2. CDR1 MNHEY and CDR2 SMNVEV come from the germline V gene (reference sequence). Trimming at V came to 5 bases and at J to 0 bases, leaving 4 bases not matched to a gene. CDR3 length equals 16 residues. This chain's CDR3 is CASSNRTSGSTDTQYF. The CDR3, as DNA: TGTGCCAGCAGTAACCGGACTAGCGGGAGCACAGATACGCAGTATTTT.

The V gene is TRBV7-9, the J gene TRBJ2-3; D might be TRBD1 or TRBD2, each matching 5 bases. Trimming left V 5 bases short and J 0 bases short, with 15 bases between. There are 16 residues in the CDR3. The germline V gene encodes CDR1 SEHNR and CDR2 FQNEAQ (reference sequence). CDR3 protein: CASSAPLGASTDTQYF. In nucleotides, the CDR3 is TGTGCCAGCAGCGCGCCTCTCGGGGCTAGCACAGATACGCAGTATTTT.

J is TRBJ2-7 and V is TRBV7-2, with TRBD1 matching over 8 bases. CDR1 SGHTA and CDR2 FQGNSA come from the germline V gene. The V gene end was trimmed by 3 bases and the J gene end by 3 bases; junction bases not matched to a gene: 4. CDR3 length: 14 amino acids. CDR3 region: CASSFTGTGYEQYF. CDR3 in DNA: TGTGCCAGCAGCTTTACCGGGACAGGCTACGAGCAGTACTTC.

This clonotype occurred a few times. V gene TRBV20-1 combines with J gene TRBJ2-7; the D call may be TRBD1 or TRBD2 (6 bases each). The CDR3 is 14 residues long. The V and J ends lost 5 bases and 3 bases respectively, with 17 bases between them. Germline V gene data show CDR1 as DFQATT and CDR2 as SNEGSKA (reference sequence). The CDR3 reads CSALWGDIDYEQYF. Written as DNA, the CDR3 is TGCAGTGCTCTTTGGGGGGACATCGACTACGAGCAGTACTTC.

This chain connects TRBV4-1 to TRBJ2-1; possible D gene TRBD2, 5 bases. V was cut by 0 bases and J by 0 bases, with 9 bases left in between. Germline V CDR1 and CDR2: MGHRA, YSYEKL. This CDR3 is built from 16 residues. CDR3 region: CASSQEPGSSYNEQFF. The CDR3 nucleotides are TGCGCCAGCAGCCAAGAACCGGGGAGCTCCTACAATGAGCAGTTCTTC.

The chain joins TRBV5-4 to TRBJ2-1; D is possibly TRBD2 (5 bases). This CDR3 has 15 residues. V was cut by 3 bases and J by 5 bases, with 15 bases left in between. Germline loops: CDR1 SGHNT, CDR2 YYREEE (reference sequence). CDR3 sequence: CASSSDFLSNNEQFF. For the CDR3, the DNA is TGTGCCAGCAGCTCGGACTTTCTTTCTAACAATGAGCAGTTCTTC.

The J gene is TRBJ2-7, the V gene TRBV29-1; 11 positions match TRBD1. CDR1 is SQVTM and CDR2 is ANQGSEA in the germline V gene. The J segment lost 4 bases and the V segment lost 7 bases, leaving 6 bases of the junction unmatched. CDR3 length: 13 residues. The CDR3 DNA sequence: TGCAGCGCCTTTGGACAGGGGGCTTACGAGCAGTACTTC. It encodes CSAFGQGAYEQYF.

The V call is TRBV12-5, the J call TRBJ2-1; 8 bases are shared with TRBD2. CDR1 and CDR2 from the germline V gene are LGHNT and FRNRAP. The CDR3 covers 16 residues. With 1 base clipped from V and 7 bases from J, the junction kept 9 bases outside the gene matches. Here the CDR3 reads CASGLGPAGDLNEQFF. The CDR3 DNA is TGTGCTAGTGGTTTGGGGCCAGCGGGAGATCTGAATGAGCAGTTCTTC.

At least ten counts were recorded for this clonotype. J is TRBJ2-1 and V is TRBV29-1, with 8 bases identical to TRBD2. CDR1 and CDR2 from the germline V gene are SQVTM and ANQGSEA. This CDR3 region has 14 residues. V lost 3 bases and J lost 4; bases outside the gene matches: 5. This CDR3 is CSVEKVAGYNEQFF. CDR3 in DNA: TGCAGCGTTGAGAAGGTAGCGGGGTACAATGAGCAGTTCTTC.

This clonotype was found a few times. The V gene is TRBV29-1, the J gene TRBJ2-7; TRBD2 agrees at 8 bases. V dropped 7 bases and J dropped 9; count of bases not matched to a gene: 14. CDR3 length: 13 amino acids. CDR1 and CDR2 (germline): SQVTM, ANQGSEA. CDR3 nucleotide sequence: TGCAGCGGTACGGGGGGGGAGGGTTTGACGCAGTACTTC. Protein: CSGTGGEGLTQYF.

This clonotype appeared once. The chain links TRBV20-1 to TRBJ1-3; 7 nucleotides line up with TRBD1. CDR3 length equals 16 residues. V gave up 5 bases and J gave up 0 bases; unmatched junction bases: 10. Germline values: CDR1 DFQATT, CDR2 SNEGSKA (reference sequence). The CDR3 DNA reads as TGCAGTGCTGAGCCCGGGACAGCAAACTCTGGAAACACCATATATTTT. Translated, it gives CSAEPGTANSGNTIYF.

This clonotype has ten or more counts. This chain links TRBV7-3 with TRBJ2-1; no definite D call. V was trimmed by 4 bases and J by 11 bases, leaving 15 bases between them. Per the germline V gene, CDR1 is SGHTA and CDR2 is FQGTGA. The CDR3 is 13 amino acids. CDR3 residues: CASSSPPESKQFF. The CDR3 coding sequence is TGTGCCAGCAGCTCTCCCCCTGAGAGTAAGCAGTTCTTC. The full variable domain, in which reference TRBV7-3 and TRBJ2-1 provide the parts outside the CDR3, is GAGVSQTPSNKVTEKGKYVELRCDPISGHTALYWYRQSLGQGPEFLIYFQGTGAADDSGLPNDRFFAVRPEGSVSTLKIQRTERGDSAVYLCASSSPPESKQFFGPGTRLTVL.

The sample holds a few counts of this clonotype. DNA for the CDR3: TGTGCCAGCAGTGGGTCGGACAGAAGCAATCAGCCCCAGCATTTT. The encoded protein is CASSGSDRSNQPQHF. This chain connects TRBV2 to TRBJ1-5, with a possible D match to TRBD1 (6 bases). Looked up from germline, CDR1 is SNHLY and CDR2 is FYNNEI. The CDR3 consists of 15 residues. Trimming removed 4 bases from V and 1 base from J, with 11 bases in between.

There are a few counts of this clonotype. The chain combines TRBV9 with TRBJ2-3; 10 bases align to TRBD2. The length of the CDR3 is 16 residues. Per germline, CDR1 SGDLS and CDR2 YYNGEE. V lost 3 bases to trimming and J lost 0 bases; unmatched junction nucleotides: 4. As DNA, the CDR3 is TGTGCCAGCAGCGAAGGACTAGCGGCAAGCACAGATACGCAGTATTTT. Amino acid sequence: CASSEGLAASTDTQYF.

This clonotype occurred once. This rearrangement joins TRBV19 to TRBJ1-1, with unresolved D. Germline assignment: CDR1 LNHDA and CDR2 SQIVND (reference sequence). The V end lost 3 bases, the J end lost 6 bases, and 14 bases lay between the germline ends. The CDR3 totals 14 residues. The CDR3 spells CASSMWGPRAEAFF. The DNA of the CDR3 is TGTGCCAGTAGTATGTGGGGTCCCCGCGCTGAAGCTTTCTTT.

This clonotype came up a few times. The chain combines TRBV7-6 with TRBJ2-6; D gene unclear. With 5 bases removed from V and 0 bases from J, the gap between germline ends came to 2 bases. Per the germline V gene, CDR1 is SGHVS and CDR2 is FNYEAQ. The CDR3 sequence is 13 residues long. The CDR3 DNA follows: TGTGCCAGCAGCAACTCTGGGGCCAACGTCCTGACTTTC. Its protein is CASSNSGANVLTF.